This TCR beta chain was found in a study of T cells in Graves' hyperthyroidism and ophthalmopathy. Study at large: The authors collected peripheral blood at initial diagnosis, before any treatment.

Amplification of TCR beta CDR3 regions used RNA as the template. Using the HTBI primer set, a first-round RT-PCR was run on the TCR CDR3. TCRdb reprocessed the multiplex PCR reads with MiXCR, giving one entry per CDR3 protein. The table has approximately 360,000 distinct CDR3 sequences, 20% to 30% seen once. Overall study results and limits: Blood also showed most of the thyroid clonotypes that were expanded above 0.001.

This clonotype has a handful of counts. The antigen is not known. The CDR3 has 19 residues. Losses at the gene ends were 7 bases for V and 0 bases for J; bases not matched to a gene: 16. In patients aged 18 to 65, hyperthyroidism was newly diagnosed, with duration under 2 months. The sequence came from a man between 45 and 60 years old with Graves' hyperthyroidism. The chain joins TRBV12-3 or TRBV12-4 to TRBJ2-5, with 11 bases aligning to TRBD2. The material sequenced was blood. The chain's CDR3 is CASTGYGTSGARYQETQYF. CDR3 coding DNA: TGTGCCAGCACCGGGTATGGGACTAGCGGCGCAAGGTACCAAGAGACCCAGTACTTC.